This is a list of T cell receptor beta chains from one sample in a study of T cell responses to AZD1222 COVID-19 vaccine. Assay used: immunoSEQ multiplex PCR; TCRdb lists only in-frame clones, some missing. This sample has 150,000 to 200,000 clones, with 85% to 90% found just once. The sample consisted of peripheral blood, taken 28 days after the second dose of the MenACWY control vaccine. The origin of the receptors is an adult who received the MenACWY meningococcal vaccine as a control. CDR3s include the opening cysteine and the closing phenylalanine or tryptophan. D genes are given only for firm matches. Size is stated for part of the rows, as once, few or many counts, or as a class when the clone is expanded.

j_call d_call clone_size v_call cdr3_aa cdr3_nt
TRBJ1-3 - few TRBV7-9 CASSPTLGTGNTIYF TGTGCCAGCAGCCCGACGTTGGGCACTGGAAACACCATATATTTT
TRBJ1-5 TRBD1 - TRBV6-5 CASFDRARNQPQHF TGTGCCAGTTTTGACAGGGCTCGCAATCAGCCCCAGCATTTT
TRBJ1-5 TRBD1 - TRBV7-2 CASSSFGTGALKAQPQHF TGTGCCAGCAGCTCGTTTGGGACAGGGGCCCTTAAGGCTCAGCCCCAGCATTTT
TRBJ2-3 - once TRBV5-1 CASSLGAGADTDTQYF TGCGCCAGCAGCTTGGGGGCAGGGGCAGACACAGATACGCAGTATTTT
TRBJ2-7 - once TRBV28 CASSPHSDEQYF TGTGCCAGCAGTCCCCACAGCGACGAGCAGTACTTC
TRBJ1-2 - - TRBV7-9 CASSLAGSGYTF TGTGCCAGCAGCTTAGCAGGGTCTGGCTACACCTTC
TRBJ1-6 - - TRBV25-1 CASSSDSSNSPLHF TGTGCCAGCAGCTCGGACAGCAGTAATTCACCCCTCCACTTT
TRBJ2-3 TRBD2 - TRBV11-1 CASSLVAGEGTQYF TGTGCCAGCAGCTTAGTCGCGGGGGAGGGCACGCAGTATTTT
TRBJ2-2 - - TRBV30 CACTLSNANTGELFF TGTGCCTGTACACTCTCCAACGCGAACACCGGGGAGCTGTTTTTT
TRBJ1-1 - few TRBV19 CASSIPRTEAFF TGTGCCAGTAGTATTCCCCGCACTGAAGCTTTCTTT
TRBJ1-1 - once TRBV5-1 CASSFFGSNTEAFF TGCGCCAGCAGCTTTTTTGGCAGCAACACTGAAGCTTTCTTT
TRBJ2-7 TRBD2 - TRBV6-1 CASSEGLAGVYEQYF TGTGCCAGCAGTGAGGGACTAGCGGGAGTTTACGAGCAGTACTTC
TRBJ1-2 - - TRBV19 CASSSVYYGYTF TGTGCCAGTAGTTCCGTCTACTATGGCTACACCTTC
TRBJ1-3 - - TRBV2 CASKGTVSGNTIYF TGTGCCAGCAAGGGAACAGTCTCTGGAAACACCATATATTTT
TRBJ1-6 TRBD1 - TRBV7-3 CASSSQTGGDNSPLHF TGTGCCAGCAGCTCACAGACAGGGGGCGATAATTCACCCCTCCACTTT
TRBJ1-1 - - TRBV28 CAAGGRGATEAFF TGTGCCGCAGGAGGCCGCGGGGCGACTGAAGCTTTCTTT
TRBJ2-3 - - TRBV4-3 CASSQESAGQLTDTQYF TGCGCCAGCAGCCAAGAGTCGGCGGGACAGCTCACAGATACGCAGTATTTT
TRBJ1-1 - - TRBV28 CASSLGGARTEAFF TGTGCCAGCAGTTTAGGGGGGGCGAGGACTGAAGCTTTCTTT
TRBJ2-5 TRBD1 - TRBV27 CASSLVTGGQETQYF TGTGCCAGCAGTTTAGTGACAGGGGGGCAAGAGACCCAGTACTTC